These 32 T cell receptor beta chains originate from one sample sequenced in a study of radiotherapy plus CTLA-4 blockade in lung cancer. TCRdb's table, derived via immunoSEQ multiplex PCR, lists solely in-frame clones and lacks some. This repertoire shows 42,000 or so clones, 75% to 85% found once; its top ten account for less than 25%. This specimen consisted of peripheral blood, obtained from a patient treated with radiotherapy plus ipilimumab. These receptors were taken from a human donor with non-small cell lung cancer that progressed on radiotherapy plus ipilimumab.

The chain recombines TRBV7-6 with TRBJ2-7, with D tentatively TRBD2 (5 bases). The V gene's germline CDR1 is SGHVS and CDR2 FNYEAQ. V was shortened by 5 bases and J by 3 bases, with 20 bases between the two germline ends. This CDR3 spans 16 amino acids. The CDR3: CASSALGGLSSYEQYF. The CDR3 DNA reads as TGTGCCAGCAGCGCCCTGGGTGGACTCTCGAGCTACGAGCAGTACTTC. Supplemented by reference TRBV7-6 and TRBJ2-7, the full variable domain reads GAGVSQSPRYKVTKRGQDVALRCDPISGHVSLYWYRQALGQGPEFLTYFNYEAQQDKSGLPNDRFSAERPEGSISTLTIQRTEQRDSAMYRCASSALGGLSSYEQYFGPGTRLTVT.

The chain uses TRBV11-2 and TRBJ2-1; D is unclear. The V end was cut by 6 bases, the J end by 0 bases, with 3 bases between. The CDR3 contains 12 residues. Germline V lookup: CDR1 SGHAT, CDR2 FQNNGV. CDR3 residues: CASRASYNEQFF. The DNA for the CDR3 is TGTGCCAGCAGGGCCTCCTACAATGAGCAGTTCTTC.

The gene calls are TRBV4-3 and TRBJ2-5, with 12 bases identical to TRBD2. This CDR3 has 16 residues. V lost 0 bases and J lost 4; bases outside the gene matches: 3. Germline CDR1 reads LGHNA; CDR2 reads YSLEER. The CDR3 DNA follows: TGCGCCAGCAGCCAAGAGCTAGCGGGGGGGCGAGAGACCCAGTACTTC. This codes for CASSQELAGGRETQYF.

Here the CDR3 DNA reads TGTGCCAGCAGCTCGGGACAGGGGTCCTACAATGAGCAGTTCTTC. Amino acids: CASSSGQGSYNEQFF. The chain couples TRBV9 to TRBJ2-1, with 10 positions matching TRBD1. The germline V gene encodes CDR1 SGDLS and CDR2 YYNGEE. The CDR3 extends over 15 amino acids. Trimming cost V 4 bases and J 1 base; bases outside gene matches: 2.

This clone was counted between two and nine times. The chain carries TRBV7-9 and TRBJ1-2, with D possibly matching TRBD1 (5 bases). CDR1 is SEHNR and CDR2 is FQNEAQ in the germline V gene (reference sequence). CDR3 size: 15 residues. V gave up 1 base and J gave up 4 bases, with 13 bases separating them. The CDR3 loop reads CASSLEWGGGYGYTF. The CDR3 DNA sequence: TGTGCCAGCAGCTTAGAGTGGGGGGGTGGCTATGGCTACACCTTC.

V usage is TRBV7-9 and J usage is TRBJ2-1; D is perhaps TRBD2 (5 bases). Per germline, CDR1 SEHNR and CDR2 FQNEAQ (reference sequence). The CDR3 spans 19 residues. V shed 1 base and J shed 3 bases, with 22 bases lying between them. As DNA, the CDR3 is TGTGCCAGCAGCTTAGTTTGGGAGATCAGCACCTACTACTACAATGAGCAGTTCTTC. It specifies CASSLVWEISTYYYNEQFF.

This clone was picked up a small number of times. CDR3 residues: CASSPQERVNSPLHF. DNA for the CDR3: TGTGCCAGCAGTCCACAGGAAAGGGTGAATTCACCCCTCCACTTT. J is TRBJ1-6 and V is TRBV6-6; perhaps TRBD1 as D (5 bases). Germline V gene data show CDR1 as MNHNY and CDR2 as SVGAGI (reference sequence). V was cut by 5 bases and J by 7 bases, with 15 bases left in between. CDR3 length equals 15 residues.

The genes are TRBV6-6 and TRBJ2-7, with TRBD1 matching over 8 bases. After removal of 2 bases from V and 6 bases from J, the junction contained 12 bases not matched to a gene. The CDR3 totals 16 residues. Germline V gene sequence: CDR1 MNHNY, CDR2 SVGAGI (reference sequence). CDR3 sequence (DNA): TGTGCCAGCAGTTACCACAATGGTGACAGGGGTGGCGAGCAGTACTTC. It specifies CASSYHNGDRGGEQYF.

This clone was counted a single time. The rearrangement uses TRBV7-9 and TRBJ2-7; D call uncertain. Trimming removed 4 bases at V and 2 bases at J, with 6 bases between. This CDR3 region has 12 residues. In germline, CDR1 is SEHNR, CDR2 FQNEAQ (reference sequence). The CDR3 loop is CASSSQTYEQYF. In DNA, the CDR3 is TGTGCCAGCAGCTCACAAACCTACGAGCAGTACTTC.

The genes are TRBV28 and TRBJ2-3; 9 bases match TRBD2. The CDR3 covers 14 residues. Germline V CDR1 and CDR2: MDHEN, SYDVKM. V lost 7 bases and J lost 6; bases outside the gene matches: 8. Here the CDR3 reads CASNLLAGPDTQYF. For the CDR3, the DNA is TGTGCCAGCAACCTCCTAGCGGGGCCGGATACGCAGTATTTT.

In this sample, this clone turned up many times. CDR3 bases: TGTGCCAGCAGCTCTTCACTTGAAGCTTTCTTT. Translated: CASSSSLEAFF. The chain joins TRBV7-9 to TRBJ1-1; D gene unclear. The V and J ends lost 4 bases and 7 bases respectively, with 7 bases between them. CDR3 length: 11 amino acids. The germline V gene has CDR1 SEHNR and CDR2 FQNEAQ (reference sequence).

In its sample, this clone was seen a few times. The chain has TRBV5-1 and TRBJ2-5; 7 bases agree with TRBD1. Germline CDR1 SGHRS, CDR2 YFSETQ. This CDR3 spans 15 amino acids. Unmatched junction bases numbered 4, after V lost 0 bases and J lost 2 bases. CDR3 sequence (DNA): TGCGCCAGCAGCTTGGCCGGACAGGAGCAAGAGACCCAGTACTTC. Translating gives CASSLAGQEQETQYF.

As concerns this clone: Other DNA sequences within the sample encode an identical CDR3. J is TRBJ2-7 and V is TRBV19; tentative D call: TRBD2 (7 bases). Trimming took off 3 bases at V and 3 bases at J, with 9 bases between the two ends. Per germline, CDR1 LNHDA and CDR2 SQIVND (reference sequence). The CDR3 has 13 amino acids. CDR3 loop: CASSMGGGYEQYF. The CDR3 nucleotides read TGTGCCAGTAGTATGGGAGGGGGCTACGAGCAGTACTTC.

In its sample, this clone was seen once. The chain recombines TRBV7-3 with TRBJ2-2, with D perhaps TRBD2 (6 bases). V lost 5 bases to trimming and J lost 6 bases, with 7 bases between them. Germline loops: CDR1 SGHTA, CDR2 FQGTGA. This CDR3 spans 12 amino acids. The CDR3 DNA is TGTGCCAGCAGCCCTAGCGCCGGGGAGCTGTTTTTT. It is translated as CASSPSAGELFF.

The chain couples TRBV2 to TRBJ1-4; TRBD1 matches at 9 bases. V dropped 5 bases and J dropped 7; count of bases not matched to a gene: 5. The CDR3 has 14 amino acids. CDR1 is SNHLY and CDR2 is FYNNEI in the germline V gene. CDR3 sequence: CASSLTGGTEKLFF. The CDR3 DNA follows: TGTGCCAGCAGTTTAACAGGGGGCACTGAAAAACTGTTTTTT.

The rearrangement uses TRBV7-2 and TRBJ1-1, with a weak D call TRBD1 (5 bases). V was clipped by 5 bases and J by 2 bases, with 9 bases between them. This CDR3 has 13 residues. Germline loops: CDR1 SGHTA, CDR2 FQGNSA. CDR3 residues: CASSQGQNTEAFF. Written as DNA, the CDR3 is TGTGCCAGCAGCCAAGGACAAAACACTGAAGCTTTCTTT.

V and J are TRBV19 and TRBJ1-6; D unclear. V was shortened by 5 bases and J by 2 bases, with 16 bases between the two germline ends. This CDR3 is built from 17 residues. Germline CDR1 is LNHDA and CDR2 is SQIVND (reference sequence). The CDR3 nucleotides read TGTGCCAGTAGTGAACCGCCGGGGAATACCTATAATTCACCCCTCCACTTT. Translated, it gives CASSEPPGNTYNSPLHF. Drawing the rest from reference TRBV19 and TRBJ1-6, the complete variable domain is DGGITQSPKYLFRKEGQNVTLSCEQNLNHDAMYWYRQDPGQGLRLIYYSQIVNDFQKGDIAEGYSVSREKKESFPLTVTSAQKNPTAFYLCASSEPPGNTYNSPLHFGNGTRLTVT.

This sequence joins TRBV4-1 and TRBJ2-1, with 9 bases that match TRBD2. The V gene end was trimmed by 0 bases and the J gene end by 3 bases; junction bases not matched to a gene: 6. This CDR3 has 17 amino acids. Germline CDR1 MGHRA, CDR2 YSYEKL. CDR3: CASSQDYGTSFYNEQFF. CDR3 nucleotide sequence: TGCGCCAGCAGCCAAGATTACGGGACTAGCTTCTACAATGAGCAGTTCTTC.

The chain joins TRBV29-1 to TRBJ1-1; tentative D call: TRBD1 (5 bases). The CDR3 loop spans 12 amino acids. The germline V gene encodes CDR1 SQVTM and CDR2 ANQGSEA. Trimming stripped 7 bases from V and 10 bases from J, with 19 bases between. The CDR3 spells CSAKEGKGLAFF. In DNA form, the CDR3 reads TGCAGCGCAAAGGAGGGGAAGGGGTTAGCTTTCTTT. The full variable domain, with the rest looked up from reference TRBV29-1 and TRBJ1-1, is SAVISQKPSRDICQRGTSLTIQCQVDSQVTMMFWYRQQPGQSLTLIATANQGSEATYESGFVIDKFPISRPNLTFSTLTVSNMSPEDSSIYLCSAKEGKGLAFFGQGTRLTVV.

The J gene is TRBJ2-1, the V gene TRBV11-3, with TRBD2 matching over 9 bases. This CDR3 spans 16 amino acids. Per germline, CDR1 SGHNT and CDR2 YENEEA. V gave up 5 bases and J gave up 4 bases; unmatched junction bases: 9. The DNA for the CDR3 is TGTGCCAGCAGCACAACTGGCGGGGGGGCTTACAATGAGCAGTTCTTC. Residues: CASSTTGGGAYNEQFF.

This chain links TRBV4-1 with TRBJ1-2, with D tentatively TRBD1 (6 bases). The germline CDR1 and CDR2 sequences are MGHRA and YSYEKL. CDR3 size: 14 residues. Trimming removed 0 bases from V and 7 bases from J, with 12 bases in between. This chain's CDR3 is CASSQDGLTGGYTF. The CDR3 DNA sequence: TGCGCCAGCAGCCAAGACGGGCTGACAGGTGGCTACACCTTC.

This clone was found once. The J gene is TRBJ2-2, the V gene TRBV10-1; 12 bases are shared with TRBD2. Unmatched junction bases numbered 6, after V lost 5 bases and J lost 2 bases. The CDR3 sequence is 17 residues long. Germline CDR1 reads WNHNN; CDR2 reads SYGVQD (reference sequence). DNA of the CDR3: TGCGCCAGCAGTCCCGGGACTAGCGGGTTCAACACCGGGGAGCTGTTTTTT. Translating gives CASSPGTSGFNTGELFF.

This clone was seen a few times. The rearrangement joins TRBV4-1 to TRBJ2-7; 13 nucleotides align to TRBD2. CDR3 size: 15 residues. Per germline, CDR1 MGHRA and CDR2 YSYEKL. The junction had 2 bases not matched to a gene; V was cut back by 3 bases and J by 3 bases. The CDR3 region has the DNA TGCGCCAGCAGCCAGGGGACTAGCGGGGTCTACGAGCAGTACTTC. It codes for CASSQGTSGVYEQYF.

The chain uses TRBV5-1 and TRBJ2-1; TRBD2 might be the D (6 bases). This CDR3 comprises 15 residues. Germline CDR1 SGHRS, CDR2 YFSETQ. V lost 4 bases and J lost 3, with 14 bases in between. This CDR3 reads CASSSRDWYYNEQFF. The CDR3, as DNA: TGCGCCAGCAGCAGCCGGGACTGGTACTACAATGAGCAGTTCTTC.

This clone was seen a handful of times. The gene calls are TRBV5-6 and TRBJ1-4; TRBD1 agrees at 8 bases. V gave up 4 bases and J gave up 3 bases; unmatched junction bases: 8. The germline V gene has CDR1 SGHDT and CDR2 YYEEEE. The CDR3 has 16 amino acids. CDR3 residues: CASSLQGAGSNEKLFF. CDR3 DNA sequence: TGTGCCAGCAGCCTTCAGGGGGCAGGATCTAATGAAAAACTGTTTTTT.

This clone was detected once. This chain connects TRBV5-1 to TRBJ1-2, with 7 bases matching TRBD1. The germline gives CDR1 SGHRS, CDR2 YFSETQ. This CDR3 spans 14 amino acids. V shed 5 bases and J 0 bases; nucleotides not matched to a gene: 4. The CDR3 region has the DNA TGCGCCAGCAGGACCGGGACAGCTAACTATGGCTACACCTTC. Its translation: CASRTGTANYGYTF.

This chain links TRBV18 with TRBJ1-3, with unresolved D. Germline V gene lookup returns CDR1 KGHSH and CDR2 LQKENI. CDR3 length: 18 amino acids. Trimming pared 3 bases from V and 1 base from J, leaving 19 bases between. This CDR3 is CASSPIAGSEGSGNTIYF. The CDR3 coding sequence is TGTGCCAGCTCACCTATAGCGGGATCGGAAGGATCTGGAAACACCATATATTTT.

The chain joins TRBV11-2 to TRBJ2-1; 9 positions match TRBD2. Germline V gene sequence: CDR1 SGHAT, CDR2 FQNNGV. This CDR3 is 16 amino acids long. The trim removed 3 bases at V and 4 bases at J, leaving 7 bases unmatched. CDR3 protein: CASSFILAGSYNEQFF. CDR3 nucleotide sequence: TGTGCCAGCAGCTTCATTCTAGCGGGGAGTTACAATGAGCAGTTCTTC.

The chain carries TRBV7-2 and TRBJ2-7; D is perhaps TRBD1 (5 bases). Germline V lookup: CDR1 SGHTA, CDR2 FQGNSA. The CDR3 runs 12 residues. V was pared by 5 bases and J by 5 bases, with 10 bases between. The chain's CDR3 is CASSQGHHEQYF. As DNA, the CDR3 is TGTGCCAGCAGCCAAGGACATCACGAGCAGTACTTC.

The chain recombines TRBV6-5 with TRBJ1-5; possible D gene TRBD1, 5 bases. The V end lost 6 bases, the J end lost 2 bases, and 14 bases lay between the germline ends. The CDR3 length is 15 residues. Germline assignment: CDR1 MNHEY and CDR2 SVGAGI. The CDR3 spells CASRSRLGRNQPQHF. The CDR3 DNA follows: TGTGCCAGCAGATCACGCTTGGGGCGCAATCAGCCCCAGCATTTT.

The genes are TRBV7-3 and TRBJ1-1, with D possibly matching TRBD1 (5 bases). V lost 3 bases, J lost 5 bases, and 10 bases lay in between. The CDR3 totals 13 residues. Looked up from germline, CDR1 is SGHTA and CDR2 is FQGTGA. The CDR3 DNA follows: TGTGCCAGCAGCTTGCAGGGTGGGACTGAAGCTTTCTTT. Translation: CASSLQGGTEAFF. The entire variable domain, with the rest obtained from reference TRBV7-3 and TRBJ1-1, is as follows: GAGVSQTPSNKVTEKGKYVELRCDPISGHTALYWYRQSLGQGPEFLIYFQGTGAADDSGLPNDRFFAVRPEGSVSTLKIQRTERGDSAVYLCASSLQGGTEAFFGQGTRLTVV.

The rearrangement uses TRBV5-5 and TRBJ1-2; D might be TRBD1 (6 bases). V lost 2 bases and J lost 6, with 14 bases in between. This CDR3 is built from 14 residues. The V gene's germline CDR1 is SGHKS and CDR2 YYEKEE (reference sequence). CDR3 in DNA: TGTGCCAGCAGCTTCACCCCAGGGGACAATGGCTACACCTTC. Translation gives CASSFTPGDNGYTF.